This is a list of T cell receptor beta chains from one sample in a study of cytomegalovirus exposure and HLA in healthy donors. Assay: immunoSEQ multiplex PCR; the TCRdb copy retains only in-frame clones and omits some. The sample includes over 70,000 clones, more than 70% of them seen just once. The specimen sequenced was PBMCs. These receptors all come from a male donor in good health and CMV-seropositive. CDR3s include the opening cysteine and the closing phenylalanine or tryptophan. Fields, in order: clone size, V gene, J gene, D gene, CDR3 protein, CDR3 DNA. The D gene is left open where the match is weak. Expanded clones get a size class; other rows say once, few or many, or leave the size out.

abundance: .
v_gene: TRBV14
j_gene: TRBJ2-7
d_gene: TRBD1
CDR3aa: CASSQTGERSYEQYF
CDR3nt: TGTGCCAGCAGCCAGACAGGGGAGAGGTCCTACGAGCAGTACTTC

abundance: .
v_gene: TRBV4-1
j_gene: TRBJ2-1
d_gene: .
CDR3aa: CASSRTIYNYNEQFF
CDR3nt: TGCGCCAGCAGCCGGACTATATATAACTACAATGAGCAGTTCTTC

abundance: .
v_gene: TRBV7-6
j_gene: TRBJ2-7
d_gene: TRBD1
CDR3aa: CASSPSTGTATSPYEQYF
CDR3nt: TGTGCCAGCAGCCCCAGCACCGGGACAGCGACTTCTCCCTACGAGCAGTACTTC

abundance: few
v_gene: TRBV6-6
j_gene: TRBJ2-1
d_gene: .
CDR3aa: CASSRGTALNEQFF
CDR3nt: TGTGCCAGCAGCAGAGGGACTGCTCTGAATGAGCAGTTCTTC

abundance: .
v_gene: TRBV7-6
j_gene: TRBJ2-5
d_gene: .
CDR3aa: CASSTEGRGLNGETQYF
CDR3nt: TGTGCCAGCAGCACGGAAGGGAGGGGGTTGAATGGAGAGACCCAGTACTTC

abundance: few
v_gene: TRBV28
j_gene: TRBJ2-7
d_gene: TRBD1
CDR3aa: CASEDRGSSYEQYF
CDR3nt: TGTGCCAGCGAAGACAGGGGGAGCTCCTACGAGCAGTACTTC

abundance: .
v_gene: TRBV5-1
j_gene: TRBJ2-7
d_gene: TRBD2
CDR3aa: CASSAGTSGTWEQYF
CDR3nt: TGCGCCAGCAGCGCCGGGACTAGCGGGACTTGGGAGCAGTACTTC

abundance: .
v_gene: TRBV29-1
j_gene: TRBJ2-7
d_gene: TRBD1
CDR3aa: CSAEDRESYEQYF
CDR3nt: TGCAGCGCCGAGGACAGGGAATCCTACGAGCAGTACTTC

abundance: .
v_gene: TRBV5-4
j_gene: TRBJ2-5
d_gene: .
CDR3aa: CASSLEARFGETQYF
CDR3nt: TGTGCCAGCAGCTTGGAGGCTAGGTTTGGAGAGACCCAGTACTTC

abundance: .
v_gene: TRBV5-4
j_gene: TRBJ2-7
d_gene: TRBD1
CDR3aa: CASSLSGTVYEQYF
CDR3nt: TGTGCCAGCAGCTTATCCGGGACAGTCTACGAGCAGTACTTC

abundance: .
v_gene: TRBV15
j_gene: TRBJ1-5
d_gene: TRBD1
CDR3aa: CATSSTGETEPQHF
CDR3nt: TGTGCCACCAGCTCCACAGGGGAGACGGAGCCCCAGCATTTT

abundance: .
v_gene: TRBV7-8
j_gene: TRBJ2-7
d_gene: .
CDR3aa: CASSEPLWGGPPTYEQYF
CDR3nt: TGTGCCAGCAGCGAACCCCTTTGGGGCGGCCCTCCTACCTACGAGCAGTACTTC

abundance: .
v_gene: TRBV14
j_gene: TRBJ1-2
d_gene: .
CDR3aa: CASSQELMETYGYTF
CDR3nt: TGTGCCAGCAGCCAAGAGTTGATGGAGACTTATGGCTACACCTTC

abundance: .
v_gene: TRBV7-6
j_gene: TRBJ2-1
d_gene: TRBD2
CDR3aa: CASSLVTGTSAYNEQFF
CDR3nt: TGTGCCAGCAGCTTAGTAACCGGGACTAGCGCTTACAATGAGCAGTTCTTC

abundance: medium-sized
v_gene: TRBV7-3
j_gene: TRBJ1-1
d_gene: .
CDR3aa: CASRSPGGMNTEAFF
CDR3nt: TGTGCCAGCAGGTCCCCAGGAGGAATGAACACTGAAGCTTTCTTT

abundance: .
v_gene: TRBV25-1
j_gene: TRBJ2-1
d_gene: TRBD1
CDR3aa: CASSSGQGRVDEQFF
CDR3nt: TGTGCCAGCAGTTCGGGACAGGGCCGTGTCGATGAGCAGTTCTTC

abundance: .
v_gene: TRBV15
j_gene: TRBJ2-1
d_gene: TRBD1
CDR3aa: CATRRDRGGHNEQFF
CDR3nt: TGTGCCACAAGAAGGGACAGGGGAGGGCACAATGAGCAGTTCTTC

abundance: .
v_gene: TRBV28
j_gene: TRBJ1-5
d_gene: TRBD1
CDR3aa: CASLPGTGDQPQHF
CDR3nt: TGTGCCAGTCTTCCCGGGACAGGGGATCAGCCCCAGCATTTT

abundance: .
v_gene: TRBV7-3
j_gene: TRBJ2-2
d_gene: .
CDR3aa: CASKSGHTGELFF
CDR3nt: TGTGCCAGCAAAAGTGGGCACACCGGGGAGCTGTTTTTT

abundance: .
v_gene: TRBV2
j_gene: TRBJ2-3
d_gene: .
CDR3aa: CASSMGQADTQYF
CDR3nt: TGTGCCAGCAGCATGGGCCAAGCAGATACGCAGTATTTT

abundance: .
v_gene: TRBV2
j_gene: TRBJ2-7
d_gene: TRBD1
CDR3aa: CASSPDRVRREQYF
CDR3nt: TGTGCCAGCAGCCCCGACAGGGTTCGTCGCGAGCAGTACTTC

abundance: .
v_gene: TRBV6-1
j_gene: TRBJ2-3
d_gene: TRBD2
CDR3aa: CASSELAGSTDTQYF
CDR3nt: TGTGCCAGCAGTGAATTAGCGGGGAGCACAGATACGCAGTATTTT

abundance: once
v_gene: TRBV6-4
j_gene: TRBJ2-2
d_gene: .
CDR3aa: CASSAEAGTGELFF
CDR3nt: TGTGCCAGCAGCGCTGAGGCGGGCACCGGGGAGCTGTTTTTT

abundance: .
v_gene: TRBV6-4
j_gene: TRBJ2-2
d_gene: TRBD2
CDR3aa: CASSDSSSGRVGTGELFF
CDR3nt: TGTGCCAGCAGTGACTCGAGTAGCGGGAGAGTAGGCACCGGGGAGCTGTTTTTT

abundance: .
v_gene: TRBV5-4
j_gene: TRBJ2-7
d_gene: TRBD1
CDR3aa: CASSLLRDRDSYEQYF
CDR3nt: TGTGCCAGCAGCTTACTCCGGGACAGGGATTCCTACGAGCAGTACTTC